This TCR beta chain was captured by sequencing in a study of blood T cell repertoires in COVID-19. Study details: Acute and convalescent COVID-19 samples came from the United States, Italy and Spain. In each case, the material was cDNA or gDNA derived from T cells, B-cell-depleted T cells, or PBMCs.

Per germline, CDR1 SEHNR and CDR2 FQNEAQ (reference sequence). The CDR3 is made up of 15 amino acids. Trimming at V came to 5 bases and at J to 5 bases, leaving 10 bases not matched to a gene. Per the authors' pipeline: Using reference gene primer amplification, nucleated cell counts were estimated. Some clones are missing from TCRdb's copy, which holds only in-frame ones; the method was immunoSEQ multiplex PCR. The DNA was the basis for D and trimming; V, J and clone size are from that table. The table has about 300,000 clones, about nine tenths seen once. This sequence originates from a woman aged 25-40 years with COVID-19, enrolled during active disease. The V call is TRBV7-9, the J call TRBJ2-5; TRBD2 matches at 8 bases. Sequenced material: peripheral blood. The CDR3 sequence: CASSPLGGGLETQYF. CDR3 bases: TGTGCCAGCAGCCCCCTTGGCGGGGGGCTGGAGACCCAGTACTTC. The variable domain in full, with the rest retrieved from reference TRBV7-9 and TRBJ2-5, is DTGVSQNPRHKITKRGQNVTFRCDPISEHNRLYWYRQTLGQGPEFLTYFQNEAQLEKSRLLSDRFSAERPKGSFSTLEIQRTEQGDSAMYLCASSPLGGGLETQYFGPGTRLLVL.